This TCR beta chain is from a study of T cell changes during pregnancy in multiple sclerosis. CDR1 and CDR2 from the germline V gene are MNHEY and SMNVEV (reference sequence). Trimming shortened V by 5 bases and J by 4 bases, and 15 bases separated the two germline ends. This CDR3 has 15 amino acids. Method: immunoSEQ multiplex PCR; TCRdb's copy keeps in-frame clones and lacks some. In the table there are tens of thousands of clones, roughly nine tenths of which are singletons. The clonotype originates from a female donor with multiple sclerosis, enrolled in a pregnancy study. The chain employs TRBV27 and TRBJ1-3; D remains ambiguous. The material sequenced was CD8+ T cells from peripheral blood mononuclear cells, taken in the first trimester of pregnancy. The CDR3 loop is CASSGPGRLGNTIYF. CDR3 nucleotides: TGTGCCAGCAGTGGCCCGGGGAGGTTAGGAAACACCATATATTTT.